This T cell receptor (beta chain) was captured by sequencing in a study of blood T cell repertoires in COVID-19. Trimming removed 5 bases at V and 3 bases at J, with 16 bases between. The germline V gene has CDR1 MDHEN and CDR2 SYDVKM. The CDR3 is 15 amino acids. In the source study's methods: Amplifying reference gene primers gave estimates of nucleated cell counts. The method was immunoSEQ multiplex PCR; TCRdb's version includes in-frame clones alone and lacks a portion of them. V and J calls and clone size follow that table, whereas D and trimming were derived from the DNA. Among 50,000 to 65,000 clones listed, 89% were seen once.

The specimen sequenced was peripheral blood. The chain recombines TRBV28 with TRBJ1-1, with TRBD1 as a possible D gene (6 bases). This clonotype originated in a man between 60 and 70 years old with active COVID-19. DNA of the CDR3: TGTGCCAGCAGTCCTACCCCCGGGGGGCACACTGAAGCTTTCTTT. This sequence encodes CASSPTPGGHTEAFF.